The source of this T cell receptor (beta chain) is a study of read filtering for tumor transcriptome and immune sequencing. Study in general: TCR-mapped reads were about 3.5 to 10.27 million with IR-seq versus roughly 85 to 1,300 with RNA-seq. Notes on the study in general: Compared with RNA-seq, IR-seq gave much higher clonotype depth and reliability.

Molecular barcoded adaptors covering alpha/delta and beta/gamma chains were used on 400 to 450 ng RNA. TCRdb reprocessed the reads via MiXCR and lists one record per CDR3 protein. The sample yields about 48,000 distinct CDR3 sequences, roughly a fifth seen once. The table lists this clonotype with many counts. The antigen is not known. The J segment lost 9 bases and the V segment lost 3 bases, leaving 11 bases of the junction unmatched. CDR1 DFQATT and CDR2 SNEGSKA come from the germline V gene (reference sequence). The CDR3 is made up of 14 amino acids. The chain couples TRBV20-1 to TRBJ2-4, with 7 bases lining up with TRBD2. The sample taken for sequencing was a population of CD138-negative cells sorted from bone marrow. The clonotype originates from a donor aged 40 or older with multiple myeloma. As DNA, the CDR3 is TGCAGTGCTAGTTCCGTCGCGGGAGAAGGCATTCAGTACTTC. Protein product: CSASSVAGEGIQYF.